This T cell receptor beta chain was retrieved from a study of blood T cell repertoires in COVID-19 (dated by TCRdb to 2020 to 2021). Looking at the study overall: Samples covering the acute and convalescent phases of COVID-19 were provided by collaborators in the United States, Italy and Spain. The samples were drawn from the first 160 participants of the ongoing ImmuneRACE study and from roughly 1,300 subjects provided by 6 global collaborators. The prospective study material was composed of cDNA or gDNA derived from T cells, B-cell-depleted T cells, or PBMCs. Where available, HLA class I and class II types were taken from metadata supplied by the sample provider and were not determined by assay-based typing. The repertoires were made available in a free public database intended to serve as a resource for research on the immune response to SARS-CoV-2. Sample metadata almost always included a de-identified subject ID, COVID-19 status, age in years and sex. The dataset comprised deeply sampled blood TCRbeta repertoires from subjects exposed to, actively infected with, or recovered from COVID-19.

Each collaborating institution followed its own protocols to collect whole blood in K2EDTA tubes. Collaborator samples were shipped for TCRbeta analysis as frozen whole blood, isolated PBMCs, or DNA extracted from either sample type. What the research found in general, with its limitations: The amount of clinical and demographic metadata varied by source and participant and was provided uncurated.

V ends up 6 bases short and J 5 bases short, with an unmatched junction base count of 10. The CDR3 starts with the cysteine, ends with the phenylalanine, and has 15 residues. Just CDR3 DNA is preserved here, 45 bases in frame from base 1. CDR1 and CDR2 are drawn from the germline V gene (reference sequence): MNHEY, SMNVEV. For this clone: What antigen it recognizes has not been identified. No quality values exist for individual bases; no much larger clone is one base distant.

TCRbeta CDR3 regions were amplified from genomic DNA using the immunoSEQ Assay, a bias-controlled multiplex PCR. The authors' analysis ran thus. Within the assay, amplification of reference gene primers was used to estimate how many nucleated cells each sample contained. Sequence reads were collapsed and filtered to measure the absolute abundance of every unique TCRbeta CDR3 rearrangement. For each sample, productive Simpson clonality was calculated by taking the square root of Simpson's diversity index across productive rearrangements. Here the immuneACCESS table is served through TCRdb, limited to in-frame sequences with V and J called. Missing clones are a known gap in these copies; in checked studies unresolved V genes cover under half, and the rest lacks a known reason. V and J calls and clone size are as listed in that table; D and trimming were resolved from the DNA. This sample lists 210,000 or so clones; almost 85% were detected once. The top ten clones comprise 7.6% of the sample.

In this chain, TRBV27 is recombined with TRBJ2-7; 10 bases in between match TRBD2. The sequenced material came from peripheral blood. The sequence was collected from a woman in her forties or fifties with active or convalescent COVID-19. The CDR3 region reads CASSRTSGVADEQYF. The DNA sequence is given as TGTGCCAGCAGCCGGACTAGCGGCGTAGCTGACGAGCAGTACTTC.